The text below deals with one TCR beta chain. The entry originates in a study of T cells in narcolepsy. Some clones are missing from TCRdb's copy, which holds only in-frame ones; the method was immunoSEQ multiplex PCR. The sample contains about 41,000 clones, approximately 88% of which appear only once. Trimming cost V 5 bases and J 7 bases, with 15 bases left between them. The CDR3 totals 13 residues. From germline, CDR1 is SNHLY and CDR2 FYNNEI. Sequenced: CD45RA- memory CD4+ T cells from PBMCs. The chain carries TRBV2 and TRBJ2-7; possibly TRBD1 for D (6 bases). This receptor was obtained from a human donor with narcolepsy. The CDR3 region has the DNA TGTGCCAGCAGTACAGGGAATCGAAGGGAGCAGTACTTC. It is translated as CASSTGNRREQYF.